This T cell receptor beta chain is from a study of CD8 T cells in Susac syndrome. The authors reverse transcribed roughly 0.5 to 1 ug RNA with random hexamers. Amplification of TCR beta CDR3 spanned 54 Vbeta and 13 Jbeta via immunoSEQ multiplex PCR. Each CDR3 protein is one row after TCRdb ran MiXCR on the immunoSEQ multiplex PCR reads. Here the sample spans 150,000 or so distinct CDR3 sequences, approximately 93% being singletons. CDR1 is ENHRY, CDR2 SYGVKD, per germline. The V end was cut by 9 bases, the J end by 0 bases, with 11 bases between. The CDR3 has 13 residues. The sequenced sample consisted of CD4+ T cells from PBMCs. This chain links TRBV10-3 with TRBJ1-1, with D perhaps TRBD1 (6 bases). The sequence was collected from a human donor with multiple sclerosis. This chain's CDR3 is CAMRTALNTEAFF. The DNA of the CDR3 is TGTGCCATGAGGACAGCACTGAACACTGAAGCTTTCTTT.